This TCR beta chain emerged from a study of blood T cell repertoires in COVID-19. The overall study: Material from acute and convalescent COVID-19 was sourced from the United States, Italy and Spain. PBMCs, B-cell-depleted T cells, or T cells were the source of the cDNA or gDNA that made up the material.

Original methodology: Reference gene primer amplification in the assay estimated nucleated cell counts. TCRdb keeps only in-frame clones here, not all; method: immunoSEQ multiplex PCR. That table supplies the V and J calls and clone size; D and trimming were determined from the DNA. In the table there are 310,000 or so clones, roughly 90% of which are singletons. There are 12 residues in the CDR3. V lost 4 bases and J lost 6; bases outside the gene matches: 3. In germline, CDR1 is SGHRS, CDR2 YFSETQ. The receptor was isolated from a woman aged 25 to 39 with COVID-19, enrolled during active disease. Sequencing input: peripheral blood. V and J are TRBV5-1 and TRBJ1-1; 7 bases fit TRBD1. The CDR3 spells CASSNDRAEAFF. The CDR3 DNA follows: TGCGCCAGCAGCAACGACAGGGCTGAAGCTTTCTTT.